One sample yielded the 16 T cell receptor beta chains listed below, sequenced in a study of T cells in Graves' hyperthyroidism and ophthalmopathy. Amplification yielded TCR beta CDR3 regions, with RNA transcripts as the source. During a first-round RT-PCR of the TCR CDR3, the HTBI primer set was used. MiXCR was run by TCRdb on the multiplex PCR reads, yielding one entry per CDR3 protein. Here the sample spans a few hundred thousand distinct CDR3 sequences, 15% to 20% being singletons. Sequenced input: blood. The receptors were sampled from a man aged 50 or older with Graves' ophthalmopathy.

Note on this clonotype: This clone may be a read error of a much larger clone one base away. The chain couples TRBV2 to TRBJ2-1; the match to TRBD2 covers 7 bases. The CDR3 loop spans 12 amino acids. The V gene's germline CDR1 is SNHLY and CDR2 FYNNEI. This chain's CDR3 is CTSSRSGNEQFF. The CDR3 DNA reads TGTACCAGTTCGCGTAGCGGGAATGAGCAGTTCTTC. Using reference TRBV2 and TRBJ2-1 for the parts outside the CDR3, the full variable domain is EPEVTQTPSHQVTQMGQEVILRCVPISNHLYFYWYRQILGQKVEFLVSFYNNEISEKSEIFDDQFSVERPDGSNFTLKIRSTKLEDSAMYFCTSSRSGNEQFFGPGTRLTVL.

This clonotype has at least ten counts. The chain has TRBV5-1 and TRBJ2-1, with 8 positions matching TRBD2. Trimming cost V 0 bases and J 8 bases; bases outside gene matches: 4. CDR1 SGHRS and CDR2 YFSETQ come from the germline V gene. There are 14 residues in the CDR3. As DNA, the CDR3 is TGCGCCAGCAGCTTGGGAGCGGGAGTAGATGAGCAGTTCTTC. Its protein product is CASSLGAGVDEQFF. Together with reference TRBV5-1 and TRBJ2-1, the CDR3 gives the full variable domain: KAGVTQTPRYLIKTRGQQVTLSCSPISGHRSVSWYQQTPGQGLQFLFEYFSETQRNKGNFPGRFSGRQFSNSRSEMNVSTLELGDSALYLCASSLGAGVDEQFFGPGTRLTVL.

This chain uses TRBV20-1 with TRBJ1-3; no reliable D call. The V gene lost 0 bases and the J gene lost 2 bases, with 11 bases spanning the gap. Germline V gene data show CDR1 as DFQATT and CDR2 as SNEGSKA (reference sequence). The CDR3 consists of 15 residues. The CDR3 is CSARDRTGPGNTIYF. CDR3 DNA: TGCAGTGCTAGAGATAGGACCGGTCCTGGAAACACCATATATTTT.

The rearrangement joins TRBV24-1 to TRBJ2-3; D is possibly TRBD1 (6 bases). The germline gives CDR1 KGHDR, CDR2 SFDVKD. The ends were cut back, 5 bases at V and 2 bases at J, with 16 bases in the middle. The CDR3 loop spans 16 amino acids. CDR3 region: CATSGGQSDLTDTQYF. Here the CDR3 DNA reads TGTGCCACCAGTGGGGGACAATCGGATCTCACAGATACGCAGTATTTT.

The CDR3 loop is CASSPRLATGAGELFF. DNA of the CDR3: TGTGCCAGCTCACCGAGACTAGCTACAGGGGCCGGGGAGCTGTTTTTT. The chain carries TRBV18 and TRBJ2-2; D tentatively reads TRBD1 or TRBD2 (7 bases each). The CDR3 has 16 amino acids. In germline, CDR1 is KGHSH, CDR2 LQKENI. Deletions cut 3 bases from V and 6 bases from J, with 17 bases between.

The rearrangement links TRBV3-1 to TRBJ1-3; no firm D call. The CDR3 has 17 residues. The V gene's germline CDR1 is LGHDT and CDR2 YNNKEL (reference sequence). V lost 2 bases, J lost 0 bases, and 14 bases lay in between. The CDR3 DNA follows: TGTGCCAGCAGCCAATTTCCAGGTCGAAGCTCTGGAAACACCATATATTTT. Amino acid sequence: CASSQFPGRSSGNTIYF.

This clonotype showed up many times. The CDR3 is CASSLAHPNNEQFF. DNA of the CDR3: TGTGCCAGCAGCTTAGCACACCCAAACAATGAGCAGTTCTTC. The gene calls are TRBV7-2 and TRBJ2-1; D not certain. The germline CDR1 and CDR2 sequences are SGHTA and FQGNSA. The V end lost 0 bases, the J end lost 5 bases, and 8 bases lay between the germline ends. CDR3 length equals 14 residues. The full variable domain, completed using reference TRBV7-2 and TRBJ2-1, is GAGVSQSPSNKVTEKGKDVELRCDPISGHTALYWYRQSLGQGLEFLIYFQGNSAPDKSGLPSDRFSAERTGGSVSTLTIQRTQQEDSAVYLCASSLAHPNNEQFFGPGTRLTVL.

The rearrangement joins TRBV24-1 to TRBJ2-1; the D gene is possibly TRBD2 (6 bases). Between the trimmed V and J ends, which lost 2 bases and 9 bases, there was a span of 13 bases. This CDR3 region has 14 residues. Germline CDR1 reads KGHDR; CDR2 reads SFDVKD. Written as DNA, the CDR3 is TGTGCCACCAGTGATTGGCGGCGGGATCCTGAGCAGTTCTTC. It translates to CATSDWRRDPEQFF.

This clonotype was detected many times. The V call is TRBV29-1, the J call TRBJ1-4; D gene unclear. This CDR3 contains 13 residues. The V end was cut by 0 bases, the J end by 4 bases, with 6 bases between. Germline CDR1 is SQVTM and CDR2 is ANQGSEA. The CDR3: CSVEETDNEKLFF. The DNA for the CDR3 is TGCAGCGTTGAAGAAACAGATAATGAAAAACTGTTTTTT.

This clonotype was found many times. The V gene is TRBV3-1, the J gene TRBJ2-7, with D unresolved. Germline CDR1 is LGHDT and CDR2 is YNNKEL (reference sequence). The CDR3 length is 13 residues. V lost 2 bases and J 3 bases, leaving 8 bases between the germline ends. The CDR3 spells CASSQIDGYEQYF. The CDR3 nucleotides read TGTGCCAGCAGCCAAATAGATGGCTACGAGCAGTACTTC.

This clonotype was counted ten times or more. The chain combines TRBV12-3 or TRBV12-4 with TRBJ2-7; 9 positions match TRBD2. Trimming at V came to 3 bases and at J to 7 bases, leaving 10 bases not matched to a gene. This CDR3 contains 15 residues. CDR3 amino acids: CASSLSGGRADEQYF. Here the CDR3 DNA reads TGTGCCAGCAGTTTGTCTGGCGGGAGGGCCGATGAGCAGTACTTC.

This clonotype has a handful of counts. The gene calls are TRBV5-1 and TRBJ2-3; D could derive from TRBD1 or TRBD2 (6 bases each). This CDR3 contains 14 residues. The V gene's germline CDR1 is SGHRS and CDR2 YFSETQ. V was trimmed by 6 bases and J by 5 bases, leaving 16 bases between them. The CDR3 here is CASMVGGRGDTQYF. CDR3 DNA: TGCGCCAGCATGGTTGGGGGGCGCGGAGATACGCAGTATTTT.

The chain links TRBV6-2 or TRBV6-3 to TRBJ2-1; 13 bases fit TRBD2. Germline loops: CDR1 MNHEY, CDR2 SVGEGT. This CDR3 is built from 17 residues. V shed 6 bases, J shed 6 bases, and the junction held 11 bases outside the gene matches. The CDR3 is CASSPEVLAGGGNEQFF. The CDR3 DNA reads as TGTGCCAGCAGCCCTGAGGTACTAGCGGGAGGGGGCAATGAGCAGTTCTTC.

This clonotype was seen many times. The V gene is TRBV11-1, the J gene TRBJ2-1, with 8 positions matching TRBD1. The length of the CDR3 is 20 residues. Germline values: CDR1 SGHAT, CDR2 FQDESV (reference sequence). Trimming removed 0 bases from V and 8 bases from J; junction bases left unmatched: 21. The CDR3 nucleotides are TGTGCCAGCAGCTTAGCCCCGACAGGGGAGGTAATCGGGAGAAAGCATGAGCAGTTCTTC. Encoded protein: CASSLAPTGEVIGRKHEQFF.

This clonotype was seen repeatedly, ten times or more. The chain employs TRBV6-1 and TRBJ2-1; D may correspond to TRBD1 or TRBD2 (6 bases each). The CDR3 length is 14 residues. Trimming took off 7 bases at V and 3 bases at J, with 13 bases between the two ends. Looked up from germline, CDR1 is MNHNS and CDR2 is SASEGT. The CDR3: CASIRGPFYNEQFF. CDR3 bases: TGTGCCAGCATCCGGGGGCCGTTCTACAATGAGCAGTTCTTC.

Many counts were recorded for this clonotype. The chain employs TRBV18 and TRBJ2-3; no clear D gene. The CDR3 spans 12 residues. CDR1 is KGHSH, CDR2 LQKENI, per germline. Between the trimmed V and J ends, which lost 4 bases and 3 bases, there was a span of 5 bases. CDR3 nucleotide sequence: TGTGCCAGCTCACGGACGACAGATACGCAGTATTTT. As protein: CASSRTTDTQYF.